This is a list of T cell receptor beta chains from one sample in a study of regulatory T cells in long-lasting Graves disease. TCRdb called the multiplex PCR reads again in MiXCR, with one record for every CDR3 protein. Altogether roughly 400,000 distinct CDR3 sequences are present, 15% being singletons, with the ten largest covering about 7.6%. This same sample was also part of a study on T cells in Graves' hyperthyroidism and ophthalmopathy.

The input for sequencing was peripheral blood mononuclear cells (PBMCs), taken at new diagnosis, from a patient treated with antithyroid drugs. The receptors come from a woman between 40 and 55 years old with Graves disease. Both conserved end residues are part of each CDR3. A D gene is named only where the DNA matches it firmly. Some rows mark clone size as missing; the rest say once, few, many or name a class of expanded clone.

D gene: -
J gene: TRBJ2-7
V gene: TRBV10-3
clone size: -
CDR3 DNA: TGTGCCATCACTCAGGGCGGAGGTTCCTACGAGCAGTACTTC
CDR3 protein: CAITQGGGSYEQYF

D gene: TRBD1
J gene: TRBJ2-1
V gene: TRBV11-3
clone size: many
CDR3 DNA: TGTGCCAGCAGCCCCTTTCTCGGACAGGGATTACCAAATGAGCAGTTCTTC
CDR3 protein: CASSPFLGQGLPNEQFF

D gene: TRBD2
J gene: TRBJ2-3
V gene: TRBV6-1
clone size: many
CDR3 DNA: TGTGCCAGCAGCATCGCTGGCGGGAGTGCAGATACGCAGTATTTT
CDR3 protein: CASSIAGGSADTQYF

D gene: TRBD2
J gene: TRBJ2-7
V gene: TRBV20-1
clone size: -
CDR3 DNA: TGCAGTGCCTTATCGAGCGGGAATACCTACGAGCAGTACTTC
CDR3 protein: CSALSSGNTYEQYF

D gene: TRBD1
J gene: TRBJ1-4
V gene: TRBV11-2
clone size: -
CDR3 DNA: TGTGCCAGCAGCCCGAAACAGGGGGCTGAAAAACTGTTTTTT
CDR3 protein: CASSPKQGAEKLFF

D gene: -
J gene: TRBJ1-5
V gene: TRBV28
clone size: many
CDR3 DNA: TGTGCCAGCAGTTTCCCCCCGGGAATAAGCAATCAGCCCCAGCATTTT
CDR3 protein: CASSFPPGISNQPQHF

D gene: -
J gene: TRBJ2-1
V gene: TRBV29-1
clone size: many
CDR3 DNA: TGCAGCGTTGAAGATCCCTACAATGAGCAGTTCTTC
CDR3 protein: CSVEDPYNEQFF

D gene: -
J gene: TRBJ2-3
V gene: TRBV5-1
clone size: once
CDR3 DNA: TGCGCCAGCAGATCAGACGATCCAGGGATCCGGCGGTGGACAGATACGCAGTATTTT
CDR3 protein: CASRSDDPGIRRWTDTQYF

D gene: TRBD2
J gene: TRBJ2-3
V gene: TRBV5-4
clone size: -
CDR3 DNA: TGTGCCAGCAGTTTTGGACTAGCGGGAGAAGATACGCAGTATTTT
CDR3 protein: CASSFGLAGEDTQYF

D gene: -
J gene: TRBJ2-1
V gene: TRBV27
clone size: many
CDR3 DNA: TGTGCCAGCAGTTGGGGAGGACTTTACAATGAGCAGTTCTTC
CDR3 protein: CASSWGGLYNEQFF

D gene: TRBD1
J gene: TRBJ2-3
V gene: TRBV7-9
clone size: many
CDR3 DNA: TGTGCCAGCAGCTCAGGACAGGGGGCGCGTGGCACAGATACGCAGTATTTT
CDR3 protein: CASSSGQGARGTDTQYF

D gene: -
J gene: TRBJ2-7
V gene: TRBV10-3
clone size: -
CDR3 DNA: TGTGCCATCACTCCTCAGAAGAACTACGAGCAGTACTTC
CDR3 protein: CAITPQKNYEQYF

D gene: -
J gene: TRBJ2-1
V gene: TRBV3-1
clone size: many
CDR3 DNA: TGTGCCAGCAGCCAAGATTCGCAGAATGAGCAGTTCTTC
CDR3 protein: CASSQDSQNEQFF

D gene: -
J gene: TRBJ1-1
V gene: TRBV4-2
clone size: -
CDR3 DNA: TGTGCCAGCAGCCCCAACCCCAACACTGAAGCTTTCTTT
CDR3 protein: CASSPNPNTEAFF

D gene: -
J gene: TRBJ2-1
V gene: TRBV7-2
clone size: many
CDR3 DNA: TGTGCCAGCAGCTTAGAGCCGACAGTCTACAATGAGCAGTTCTTC
CDR3 protein: CASSLEPTVYNEQFF

D gene: -
J gene: TRBJ2-5
V gene: TRBV19
clone size: many
CDR3 DNA: TGTGCCAGTAGTAATCGCCCGACTAGTGAAGAGACCCAGTACTTC
CDR3 protein: CASSNRPTSEETQYF

D gene: -
J gene: TRBJ2-5
V gene: TRBV3-1
clone size: many
CDR3 DNA: TGTGCCAGCAGCCAAGTCCGATTAAAAGTACTAGGATCGATGGAGACCCAGTACTTC
CDR3 protein: CASSQVRLKVLGSMETQYF

D gene: TRBD1
J gene: TRBJ2-7
V gene: TRBV7-9
clone size: -
CDR3 DNA: TGTGCCAGCAGCCCCGGGACAGAGTACGAGCAGTACTTC
CDR3 protein: CASSPGTEYEQYF

D gene: -
J gene: TRBJ2-1
V gene: TRBV9
clone size: few
CDR3 DNA: TGTGCCAGCAGCGTAGAAGGACTAACGGAGGAGCAGTTCTTC
CDR3 protein: CASSVEGLTEEQFF

D gene: -
J gene: TRBJ2-1
V gene: TRBV7-9
clone size: -
CDR3 DNA: TGTGCCAGCAGCTTAGGGACGGGTGACAATGAGCAGTTCTTC
CDR3 protein: CASSLGTGDNEQFF

D gene: -
J gene: TRBJ1-4
V gene: TRBV28
clone size: many
CDR3 DNA: TGTGCCAGCAGTTTACTAGGAACTAATGAAAAACTGTTTTTT
CDR3 protein: CASSLLGTNEKLFF

D gene: -
J gene: TRBJ2-4
V gene: TRBV19
clone size: -
CDR3 DNA: TGTGCCAGTAGTGCCGACCGGACCAATCAGTACTTC
CDR3 protein: CASSADRTNQYF

D gene: -
J gene: TRBJ2-5
V gene: TRBV20-1
clone size: many
CDR3 DNA: TGCAGTGCCACTCACCAAGAGACCCAGTACTTC
CDR3 protein: CSATHQETQYF

D gene: -
J gene: TRBJ2-7
V gene: TRBV28
clone size: -
CDR3 DNA: TGTGCCAGCAGTTCCACCGACGGACACCTCTACGAGCAGTACTTC
CDR3 protein: CASSSTDGHLYEQYF

D gene: TRBD1
J gene: TRBJ2-3
V gene: TRBV6-1
clone size: many
CDR3 DNA: TGTGCCAGCAGACCGACAGGGATGGGGGGCACAGATACGCAGTATTTT
CDR3 protein: CASRPTGMGGTDTQYF

D gene: -
J gene: TRBJ2-7
V gene: TRBV2
clone size: many
CDR3 DNA: TGTGCCAGCAGAGGGCCTATCGGGCAGTACTTC
CDR3 protein: CASRGPIGQYF

D gene: -
J gene: TRBJ1-1
V gene: TRBV18
clone size: many
CDR3 DNA: TGTGCCAGCTCACACGACAGTGAAGCTTTCTTT
CDR3 protein: CASSHDSEAFF

D gene: -
J gene: TRBJ1-5
V gene: TRBV3-1
clone size: many
CDR3 DNA: TGTGCCAGCAGCCAAGACCGTTATCAGCCCCAGCATTTT
CDR3 protein: CASSQDRYQPQHF